Below, one T cell receptor beta chain is given with its context. The antigen remains unidentified. This entry is derived from a study of response to subunit inactivated influenza vaccine. Study-wide results and caveats: New T cells are recruited in small numbers by each seasonal influenza vaccination, according to the authors' suggestion.

The CDR3 contains 14 residues. Trimming took 8 bases from V and 4 from J, leaving 15 bases between them. CDR1 and CDR2 from the germline V gene are SGHTA and FQGNSA. TCRdb processed the RT-PCR reads anew with MiXCR; each CDR3 protein has one entry. In the table there are 450,000 to 600,000 distinct CDR3 sequences, about 15% of which are singletons. The material sequenced was CD4+ T cells sorted from PBMCs, taken around 25 months after vaccination. V and J are TRBV7-2 and TRBJ2-1; D uncertain. This receptor was taken from a man aged 50 to 69 who received an inactivated influenza vaccine. The CDR3 nucleotides read TGTGCCAGCGGGAACCTTGGGAAATACAATGAGCAGTTCTTC. It yields the protein CASGNLGKYNEQFF.